The 23 T cell receptor beta chains presented below share a single source sample, sequenced in a study of radiation and T cells in renal cell carcinoma. Time point: baseline pretreatment blood. Treatment denoted: 15 Gy SBRT to primary tumor, nephrectomy 4 weeks later. Sequenced by immunoSEQ multiplex PCR; TCRdb stores in-frame clones only, minus some. The data contain 150,000 or so clones, roughly 90% of them singletons. Here the sequenced sample was blood, taken from a patient whose treatment included radiotherapy and nephrectomy. These receptors all stem from a woman aged 50 to 60 with renal cell carcinoma.

This clone was seen a few times. The J gene is TRBJ1-4, the V gene TRBV4-2, with no clear D. CDR1 is LGHNA and CDR2 is YNFKEQ in the germline V gene. The CDR3 has 12 residues. Trimming left V 6 bases short and J 4 bases short, with 6 bases between. The CDR3 nucleotides are TGTGCCAGCAGTTCGGTTAATGAAAAACTGTTTTTT. Its translation is CASSSVNEKLFF.

This chain uses TRBV9 with TRBJ2-3, with 9 bases aligning to TRBD2. Germline V CDR1 and CDR2: SGDLS, YYNGEE. CDR3 length: 15 residues. V shed 4 bases and J 4 bases; nucleotides not matched to a gene: 7. CDR3 in DNA: TGTGCCAGCAGCTCTTGGACTAGCGCCCCAGATACGCAGTATTTT. Its translation is CASSSWTSAPDTQYF.

This chain uses TRBV5-6 with TRBJ1-4; unclear D gene. The CDR3 length is 13 residues. V lost 1 base and J lost 4, with 5 bases in between. Germline V gene sequence: CDR1 SGHDT, CDR2 YYEEEE. The DNA of the CDR3 is TGTGCCAGCAGCTTGCCCGGTAATGAAAAACTGTTTTTT. Its translation: CASSLPGNEKLFF.

This rearrangement joins TRBV5-1 to TRBJ2-1; possibly TRBD1 for D (6 bases). Trimming cost V 4 bases and J 7 bases, with 12 bases left between them. The CDR3 runs 13 residues. The V gene's germline CDR1 is SGHRS and CDR2 YFSETQ. The CDR3 coding sequence is TGCGCCAGCAGCATCCAACAGGGTAATGAGCAGTTCTTC. Translation gives CASSIQQGNEQFF.

The rearrangement uses TRBV7-6 and TRBJ1-1; 7 bases are shared with TRBD1. Germline CDR1 is SGHVS and CDR2 is FNYEAQ. The V and J ends lost 5 bases and 0 bases, in that order; junction bases with no gene match: 3. CDR3 size: 14 residues. DNA for the CDR3: TGTGCCAGCAGCAAGGGACAGTTGAACACTGAAGCTTTCTTT. Encoded protein: CASSKGQLNTEAFF.

Comment on this clone: In the same sample, other DNA sequences code for this CDR3. The CDR3 loop reads CATSRGTYSNQPQHF. The CDR3 nucleotides read TGTGCCACCAGCAGAGGGACTTATAGCAATCAGCCCCAGCATTTT. V gene TRBV15 combines with J gene TRBJ1-5; D gene uncertain. This CDR3 region has 15 residues. Trimming pared 1 base from V and 0 bases from J, leaving 7 bases between. Germline V gives CDR1 LNHNV, CDR2 YYDKDF (reference sequence).

The chain combines TRBV19 with TRBJ2-3, with 9 bases aligning to TRBD2. This CDR3 has 15 residues. V lost 6 bases, J lost 3 bases, and 7 bases stayed unmatched. CDR1 and CDR2 (germline): LNHDA, SQIVND (reference sequence). Written as DNA, the CDR3 is TGTGCCAGTAGGGCCCAAGCGGGGGGAACAGATACGCAGTATTTT. Translating gives CASRAQAGGTDTQYF.

CDR3 protein: CASSARPEPPGNTIYF. The CDR3 DNA is TGTGCCAGCAGTGCGAGACCCGAGCCCCCTGGAAACACCATATATTTT. The chain carries TRBV2 and TRBJ1-3; D uncertain. This CDR3 contains 16 residues. V dropped 4 bases and J dropped 2 bases, with 15 bases sitting between them. Germline assignment: CDR1 SNHLY and CDR2 FYNNEI.

The chain has TRBV11-1 and TRBJ2-2; D is possibly TRBD1 or TRBD2 (5 bases each). The length of the CDR3 is 12 residues. Germline V lookup: CDR1 SGHAT, CDR2 FQDESV (reference sequence). The CDR3 DNA reads as TGTGCTTGGGGGATGGGAACCGGGGAGCTGTTTTTT. It yields the protein CAWGMGTGELFF. The whole variable domain, remainder taken from reference TRBV11-1 and TRBJ2-2, is EAEVAQSPRYKITEKSQAVAFWCDPISGHATLYWYRQILGQGPELLVQFQDESVVDDSQLPKDRFSAERLKGVDSTLKIQPAELGDSAMYLCAWGMGTGELFFGEGSRLTVL.

This clone was detected only once. The rearrangement joins TRBV6-5 to TRBJ2-7; a possible D gene is TRBD1 (6 bases). The CDR3 covers 13 residues. Germline-derived CDR1 and CDR2 are MNHEY and SVGAGI. Trimming removed 6 bases at V and 2 bases at J, with 11 bases between. In DNA form, the CDR3 reads TGTGCCAGCAGACGCGGACAGACCTACGAGCAGTACTTC. Protein: CASRRGQTYEQYF.

The chain recombines TRBV7-3 with TRBJ1-6, with a possible D match to TRBD1 (5 bases). The CDR3 loop spans 15 amino acids. The V gene's germline CDR1 is SGHTA and CDR2 FQGTGA. The V end was cut by 5 bases, the J end by 7 bases, with 15 bases between. The CDR3 DNA sequence: TGTGCCAGCAGCCTCACCGGGACGGCGAATTCACCCCTCCACTTT. Residues: CASSLTGTANSPLHF.

The chain combines TRBV6-1 with TRBJ2-7; D tentatively fits TRBD1 or TRBD2 (6 bases each). The V end was cut by 1 base, the J end by 5 bases, with 15 bases between. Germline CDR1 reads MNHNS; CDR2 reads SASEGT. This CDR3 is 15 amino acids long. The CDR3: CASSEGWGARHEQYF. DNA for the CDR3: TGTGCCAGCAGTGAAGGTTGGGGGGCTCGACACGAGCAGTACTTC.

J is TRBJ2-7 and V is TRBV11-2; 8 nucleotides match TRBD1. J lost 5 bases, V lost 6 bases, and 12 bases had no gene match. Germline V gene sequence: CDR1 SGHAT, CDR2 FQNNGV. CDR3 length: 15 amino acids. Written as DNA, the CDR3 is TGTGCCAGCAGTCACCAAATCTGGACAGGGCACGAGCAGTACTTC. Amino acids: CASSHQIWTGHEQYF.

The J gene is TRBJ1-6, the V gene TRBV19; D is ambiguous. The CDR3 covers 14 residues. Germline lookup yields CDR1 LNHDA and CDR2 SQIVND (reference sequence). Trimming removed 7 bases from V and 7 bases from J, with 14 bases in between. The CDR3 nucleotides read TGTGCCAGTAAAGTTGATGGAAGCAATTCACCCCTCCACTTT. Residues: CASKVDGSNSPLHF. Based on the CDR3 plus reference TRBV19 and TRBJ1-6, the full variable domain is DGGITQSPKYLFRKEGQNVTLSCEQNLNHDAMYWYRQDPGQGLRLIYYSQIVNDFQKGDIAEGYSVSREKKESFPLTVTSAQKNPTAFYLCASKVDGSNSPLHFGNGTRLTVT.

CDR3 nucleotides: TGTGCCAGCAGGGTCAGGGACAGGGAACACTATGGCTACACCTTC. Its translation is CASRVRDREHYGYTF. The V and J genes are TRBV6-1 and TRBJ1-2, with TRBD1 matching 9 bases. After removal of 6 bases from V and 3 bases from J, the junction contained 8 bases not matched to a gene. Germline V gives CDR1 MNHNS, CDR2 SASEGT. CDR3 length: 15 residues.

This chain connects TRBV7-2 to TRBJ2-3, with D possibly TRBD2 on 6 matching bases. This CDR3 region has 17 residues. Germline CDR1 SGHTA, CDR2 FQGNSA. V was shortened by 4 bases and J by 6 bases, with 23 bases between the two germline ends. The CDR3 is CASSWERLLSGRDTQYF. The CDR3 nucleotides are TGTGCCAGCAGCTGGGAAAGACTACTCTCGGGGAGGGATACGCAGTATTTT.

This chain uses TRBV6-1 with TRBJ1-1; D is uncertain. Between the trimmed V and J ends, which lost 4 bases and 0 bases, there was a span of 15 bases. The CDR3 loop spans 16 amino acids. Germline-derived CDR1 and CDR2 are MNHNS and SASEGT. CDR3 sequence reads: CASSARTQPLNTEAFF. CDR3 coding DNA: TGTGCCAGCAGTGCTCGGACCCAGCCCCTGAACACTGAAGCTTTCTTT.

The chain combines TRBV19 with TRBJ1-2; 8 bases are a match to TRBD1. The CDR3 totals 14 residues. CDR1 LNHDA and CDR2 SQIVND come from the germline V gene (reference sequence). The junction had 6 bases not matched to a gene; V was cut back by 6 bases and J by 3 bases. CDR3 sequence reads: CASSFQGADYGYTF. The CDR3 bases are TGTGCCAGTAGCTTTCAGGGGGCTGACTATGGCTACACCTTC. The full variable domain, with the rest looked up from reference TRBV19 and TRBJ1-2, is DGGITQSPKYLFRKEGQNVTLSCEQNLNHDAMYWYRQDPGQGLRLIYYSQIVNDFQKGDIAEGYSVSREKKESFPLTVTSAQKNPTAFYLCASSFQGADYGYTFGSGTRLTVV.

J is TRBJ2-1 and V is TRBV7-9; TRBD2 matches 9 bases. Germline V lookup: CDR1 SEHNR, CDR2 FQNEAQ (reference sequence). With V trimmed by 1 base and J by 9 bases, 7 bases remained unmatched. The CDR3 length is 15 residues. The DNA for the CDR3 is TGTGCCAGCAGCTTAGTTGCGGGGGGGCCAGGTGAGCAGTTCTTC. Translation gives CASSLVAGGPGEQFF.

The chain has TRBV19 and TRBJ1-3; D is ambiguous. The germline CDR1 and CDR2 sequences are LNHDA and SQIVND (reference sequence). CDR3 length equals 17 residues. The V end was cut by 3 bases, the J end by 0 bases, with 15 bases between. As DNA, the CDR3 is TGTGCCAGTAGTATCCCTCTGGGTCCTTACTCTGGAAACACCATATATTTT. This encodes CASSIPLGPYSGNTIYF. Full variable domain (outside the CDR3, taken from reference TRBV19 and TRBJ1-3): DGGITQSPKYLFRKEGQNVTLSCEQNLNHDAMYWYRQDPGQGLRLIYYSQIVNDFQKGDIAEGYSVSREKKESFPLTVTSAQKNPTAFYLCASSIPLGPYSGNTIYFGEGSWLTVV.

The chain is built from TRBV16 and TRBJ2-2; D gene uncertain. Germline V gene sequence: CDR1 KGHSY, CDR2 FQNENV. With 2 bases removed from V and 6 bases from J, the gap between germline ends came to 7 bases. The CDR3 is 13 residues long. CDR3 sequence reads: CASSQERPGELFF. The CDR3 coding sequence is TGTGCCAGCAGCCAAGAACGGCCCGGGGAGCTGTTTTTT.

In its sample, this clone was seen a few times. This sequence joins TRBV18 and TRBJ1-5, with unresolved D. V gave up 3 bases and J gave up 2 bases, with 17 bases separating them. Per germline, CDR1 KGHSH and CDR2 LQKENI. This CDR3 has 17 amino acids. The CDR3 loop is CASSPMRVQAGNQPQHF. The DNA for the CDR3 is TGTGCCAGCTCACCGATGAGGGTTCAAGCTGGCAATCAGCCCCAGCATTTT.

Only a few counts were recorded for this clone. The chain links TRBV6-6 to TRBJ1-2; 8 bases fit TRBD1. Germline CDR1 MNHNY, CDR2 SVGAGI (reference sequence). With 5 bases clipped from V and 6 bases from J, the junction kept 11 bases outside the gene matches. The CDR3 runs to 15 residues. CDR3 amino acids: CASSRASDRDDGYTF. The CDR3 DNA is TGTGCCAGCAGTCGCGCCTCGGACAGGGACGATGGCTACACCTTC.